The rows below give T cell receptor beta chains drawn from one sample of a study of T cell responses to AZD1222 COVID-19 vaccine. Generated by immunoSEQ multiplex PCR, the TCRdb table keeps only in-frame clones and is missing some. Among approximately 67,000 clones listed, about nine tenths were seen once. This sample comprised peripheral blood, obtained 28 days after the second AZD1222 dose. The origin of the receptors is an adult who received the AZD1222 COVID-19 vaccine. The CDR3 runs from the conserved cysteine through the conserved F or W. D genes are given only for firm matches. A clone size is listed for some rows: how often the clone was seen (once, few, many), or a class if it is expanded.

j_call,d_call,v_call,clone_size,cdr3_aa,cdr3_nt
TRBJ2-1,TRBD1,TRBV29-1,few,CSVGTGGYYNEQFF,TGCAGCGTGGGAACAGGGGGGTACTACAATGAGCAGTTCTTC
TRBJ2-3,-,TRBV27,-,CASSNMGHTDTQYF,TGTGCCAGCAGCAATATGGGGCACACAGATACGCAGTATTTT
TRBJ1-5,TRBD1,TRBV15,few,CATSGGTASNQPQHF,TGTGCCACCAGCGGCGGGACAGCGAGCAATCAGCCCCAGCATTTT
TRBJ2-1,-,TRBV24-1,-,CATSGGWNEQFF,TGTGCCACCAGTGGGGGGTGGAATGAGCAGTTCTTC
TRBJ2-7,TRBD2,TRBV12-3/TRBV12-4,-,CASRLAGDYEQYF,TGTGCCAGCAGACTAGCGGGAGACTACGAGCAGTACTTC
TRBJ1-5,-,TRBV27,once,CASSPRWGNQPQHF,TGTGCCAGCAGCCCTCGATGGGGCAATCAGCCCCAGCATTTT
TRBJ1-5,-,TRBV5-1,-,CASSLSGSTQQPQHF,TGCGCCAGCAGCTTGTCTGGCAGCACCCAGCAGCCCCAGCATTTT
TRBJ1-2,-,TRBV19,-,CASSPRDFYGYTF,TGTGCCAGTAGTCCCCGGGACTTCTATGGCTACACCTTC
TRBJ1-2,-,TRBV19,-,CASSQGAAGRYGYTF,TGTGCCAGTAGTCAAGGGGCGGCAGGGCGGTATGGCTACACCTTC
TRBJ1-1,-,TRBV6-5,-,CASSSRTEAFF,TGTGCCAGCAGTTCACGTACTGAAGCTTTCTTT
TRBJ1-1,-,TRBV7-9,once,CASSLDRSDTEAFF,TGTGCCAGCAGCTTAGATAGGAGTGACACTGAAGCTTTCTTT
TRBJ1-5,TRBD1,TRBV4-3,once,CASSQEGGVTGMVIDQPQHF,TGCGCCAGCAGCCAAGAAGGGGGGGTGACAGGGATGGTCATTGATCAGCCCCAGCATTTT
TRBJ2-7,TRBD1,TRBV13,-,CASSFGDRGVLEQYF,TGTGCCAGCAGCTTCGGGGACAGGGGAGTCCTCGAGCAGTACTTC
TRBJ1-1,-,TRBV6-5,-,CASIKEGPNTEAFF,TGTGCCAGCATTAAGGAGGGCCCTAACACTGAAGCTTTCTTT
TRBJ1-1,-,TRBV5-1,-,CASSLVMGWGNTEAFF,TGCGCCAGCAGCTTGGTCATGGGGTGGGGGAACACTGAAGCTTTCTTT
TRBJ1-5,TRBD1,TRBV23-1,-,CADEKDGKGAGQPQHF,TGCGCCGACGAAAAGGACGGGAAGGGGGCCGGACAGCCCCAGCATTTT
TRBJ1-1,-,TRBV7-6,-,CASSLGGFRGVGTEAFF,TGTGCCAGCAGCTTGGGGGGGTTCAGGGGCGTAGGCACTGAAGCTTTCTTT
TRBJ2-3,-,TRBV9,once,CASRGDTQYF,TGTGCCAGCAGGGGGGATACGCAGTATTTT
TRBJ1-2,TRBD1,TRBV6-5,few,CASSQQGIGYGYTF,TGTGCCAGCAGTCAACAGGGGATTGGTTATGGCTACACCTTC
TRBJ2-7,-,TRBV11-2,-,CASTLRNFSSYEQYF,TGTGCCAGCACCTTGAGGAATTTTAGCTCCTACGAGCAGTACTTC
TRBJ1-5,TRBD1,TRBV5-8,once,CASSLGGTAEGAQHF,TGTGCCAGCAGCTTGGGAGGGACAGCCGAAGGGGCCCAGCATTTT
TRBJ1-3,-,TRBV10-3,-,CAISESGNTIYF,TGTGCCATCAGTGAGTCGGGAAACACCATATATTTT
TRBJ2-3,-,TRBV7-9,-,CASSLRTRGLTDTQYF,TGTGCCAGCAGCCTAAGAACCAGGGGACTCACAGATACGCAGTATTTT
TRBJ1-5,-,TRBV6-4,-,CASSEAGQAGGNQPQHF,TGTGCCAGCAGTGAGGCAGGTCAAGCGGGGGGCAATCAGCCCCAGCATTTT
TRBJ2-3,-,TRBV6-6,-,CASSYSSQGPDTQYF,TGTGCCAGCAGTTACTCGTCGCAGGGGCCAGATACGCAGTATTTT
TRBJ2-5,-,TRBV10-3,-,CAISESTRGETQYF,TGTGCCATCAGTGAGTCGACGCGAGGGGAGACCCAGTACTTC
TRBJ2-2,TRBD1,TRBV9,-,CASSVGDRGANTGELFF,TGTGCCAGCAGCGTAGGGGACAGGGGTGCGAACACCGGGGAGCTGTTTTTT
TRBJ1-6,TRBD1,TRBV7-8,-,CASSAGTGDNSPLHF,TGTGCCAGCAGCGCCGGGACAGGGGATAATTCACCCCTCCACTTT
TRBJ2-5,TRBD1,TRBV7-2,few,CASSLGGQGEETQYF,TGTGCCAGCAGCTTAGGGGGACAGGGGGAAGAGACCCAGTACTTC
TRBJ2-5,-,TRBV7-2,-,CASSFAGTAQETQYF,TGTGCCAGCAGCTTTGCGGGGACAGCTCAAGAGACCCAGTACTTC
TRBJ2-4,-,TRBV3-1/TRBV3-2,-,CASSPQAGIPNIQYF,TGTGCCAGCAGCCCCCAAGCAGGGATTCCAAACATTCAGTACTTC
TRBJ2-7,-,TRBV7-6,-,CASSLVFGPEVYEQYF,TGTGCCAGCAGCTTAGTTTTTGGGCCTGAGGTCTACGAGCAGTACTTC
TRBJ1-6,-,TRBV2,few,CASSEVANSPLHF,TGTGCCAGCAGTGAAGTAGCCAATTCACCCCTCCACTTT
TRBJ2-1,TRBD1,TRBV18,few,CASSPGTGFSNEQFF,TGTGCCAGCTCACCCGGGACAGGGTTCTCCAATGAGCAGTTCTTC
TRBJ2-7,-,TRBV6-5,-,CASSLRGHSYEQYF,TGTGCCAGCAGTCTCCGGGGCCACTCCTACGAGCAGTACTTC
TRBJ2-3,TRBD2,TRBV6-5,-,CASSLAGVVDTQYF,TGTGCCAGCAGTTTAGCGGGAGTAGTAGATACGCAGTATTTT
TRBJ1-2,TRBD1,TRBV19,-,CASKTGGGNYGYTF,TGTGCCAGCAAGACAGGGGGAGGTAACTATGGCTACACCTTC
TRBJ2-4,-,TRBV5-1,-,CASREKNIQYF,TGCGCCAGCAGAGAGAAAAACATTCAGTACTTC
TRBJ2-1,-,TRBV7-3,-,CASSSEVGIPSNEQFF,TGTGCCAGCAGCTCAGAAGTGGGGATCCCCAGCAATGAGCAGTTCTTC
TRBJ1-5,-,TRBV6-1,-,CASSEPLRQPQHF,TGTGCCAGCAGTGAACCCTTGCGGCAGCCCCAGCATTTT
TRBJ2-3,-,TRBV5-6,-,CASSLAGGQGTDTQYF,TGTGCCAGCAGCTTGGCCGGGGGGCAGGGCACAGATACGCAGTATTTT
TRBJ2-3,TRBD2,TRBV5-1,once,CASSLVGSRSGRPDTQYF,TGCGCCAGCAGCTTGGTTGGCAGCCGGAGCGGGAGGCCAGATACGCAGTATTTT
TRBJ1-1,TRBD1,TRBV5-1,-,CASSFLDRGQTEAFF,TGCGCCAGCAGCTTCCTGGACAGGGGCCAGACTGAAGCTTTCTTT
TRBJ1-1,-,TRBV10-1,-,CASSPGADRDTEAFF,TGCGCCAGCAGTCCGGGGGCGGACCGGGACACTGAAGCTTTCTTT
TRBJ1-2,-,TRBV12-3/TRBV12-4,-,CASRQGHGYTF,TGTGCCAGCCGGCAGGGTCATGGCTACACCTTC
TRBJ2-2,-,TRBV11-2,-,CASNTGNTGELFF,TGTGCCAGCAACACGGGGAACACCGGGGAGCTGTTTTTT
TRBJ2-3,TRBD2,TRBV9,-,CASSEGQGLAETDTQYF,TGTGCCAGCAGTGAGGGGCAGGGACTAGCGGAAACAGATACGCAGTATTTT
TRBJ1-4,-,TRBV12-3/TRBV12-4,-,CASSLVVQKQLFF,TGTGCCAGCAGTTTAGTGGTACAGAAGCAACTGTTTTTT
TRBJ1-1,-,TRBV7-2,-,CASSLAGDTEAFF,TGTGCCAGCAGCTTAGCAGGGGATACTGAAGCTTTCTTT
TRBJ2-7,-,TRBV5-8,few,CASSLQAAYEQYF,TGTGCCAGCAGCTTACAGGCGGCCTACGAGCAGTACTTC
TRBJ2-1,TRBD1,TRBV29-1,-,CSVAGTAYNEQFF,TGCAGCGTCGCCGGGACAGCGTACAATGAGCAGTTCTTC
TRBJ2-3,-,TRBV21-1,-,CASRVGREYTFRTDTQYF,TGTGCCAGCCGGGTCGGGCGGGAGTATACCTTTCGCACAGATACGCAGTATTTT